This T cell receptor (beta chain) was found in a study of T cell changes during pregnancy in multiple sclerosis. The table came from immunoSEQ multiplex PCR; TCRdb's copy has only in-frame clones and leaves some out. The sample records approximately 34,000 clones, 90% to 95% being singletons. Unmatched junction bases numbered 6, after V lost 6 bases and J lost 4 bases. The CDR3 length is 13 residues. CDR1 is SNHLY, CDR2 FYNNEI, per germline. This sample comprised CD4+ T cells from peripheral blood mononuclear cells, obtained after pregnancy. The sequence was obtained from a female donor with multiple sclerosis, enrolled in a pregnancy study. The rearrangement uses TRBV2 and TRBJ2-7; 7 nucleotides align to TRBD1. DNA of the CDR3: TGTGCCAGCAGCTTCGGACAGGCTTACGAGCAGTACTTC. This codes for CASSFGQAYEQYF.